What follows is one T cell receptor beta chain and its context. Clones were read by immunoSEQ multiplex PCR, and TCRdb kept only the in-frame ones, dropping some. The table lists fewer than 200,000 clones, under 96% of them singletons, with over 1% in the top ten. These data originate in a study of control samples from healthy donors and cancer patients. Input material: blood. This clonotype was obtained from a woman aged 25 to 45 in good health.

The CDR3 nucleotides are TGTGCCAGCAGCTTACGCACGCAGGGGAACACTGAAGCTTTCTTT. Amino acids: CASSLRTQGNTEAFF. The chain recombines TRBV7-9 with TRBJ1-1, with a tentative D call TRBD1 (5 bases). The ends were cut back, 2 bases at V and 1 base at J, with 11 bases in the middle. Per germline, CDR1 SEHNR and CDR2 FQNEAQ (reference sequence). The CDR3 contains 15 residues.